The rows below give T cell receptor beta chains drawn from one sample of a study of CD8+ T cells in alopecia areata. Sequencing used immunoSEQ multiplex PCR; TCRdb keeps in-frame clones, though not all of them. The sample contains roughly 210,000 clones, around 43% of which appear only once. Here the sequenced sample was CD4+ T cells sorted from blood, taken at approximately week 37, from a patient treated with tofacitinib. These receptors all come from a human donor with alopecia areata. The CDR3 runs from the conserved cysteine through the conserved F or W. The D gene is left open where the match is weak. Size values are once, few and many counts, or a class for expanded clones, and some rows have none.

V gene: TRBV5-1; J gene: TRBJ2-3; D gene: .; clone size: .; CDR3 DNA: TGCGCCAGCAGCGCCCGCCAAACTGGCACAGATACGCAGTATTTT; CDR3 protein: CASSARQTGTDTQYF
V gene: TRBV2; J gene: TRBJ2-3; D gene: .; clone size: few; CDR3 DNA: TGTGCCAGCACCGGCAGCTTCACAGATACGCAGTATTTT; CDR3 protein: CASTGSFTDTQYF
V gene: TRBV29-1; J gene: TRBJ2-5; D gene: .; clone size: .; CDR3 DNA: TGCAGCGTTGATGGGGGGTCCCAGGGCGAGACCCAGTACTTC; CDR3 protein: CSVDGGSQGETQYF
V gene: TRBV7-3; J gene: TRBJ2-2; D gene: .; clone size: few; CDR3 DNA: TGTGCCAGCAGCTTACAACAGGGATCGAACACCGGGGAGCTGTTTTTT; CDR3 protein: CASSLQQGSNTGELFF
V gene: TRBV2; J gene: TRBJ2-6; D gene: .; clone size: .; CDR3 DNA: TGTGCCAGCAGTGAAGGTTACGCTGGGGCCAACGTCCTGACTTTC; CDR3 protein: CASSEGYAGANVLTF
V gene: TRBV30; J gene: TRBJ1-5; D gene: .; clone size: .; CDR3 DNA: TGTGCCTGGAGTGCTGGAAGCAATCAGCCCCAGCATTTT; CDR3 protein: CAWSAGSNQPQHF
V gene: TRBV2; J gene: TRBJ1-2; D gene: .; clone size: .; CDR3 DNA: TGTGCCAGCAGCCGGGGACCTGACTATGGCTACACCTTC; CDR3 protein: CASSRGPDYGYTF
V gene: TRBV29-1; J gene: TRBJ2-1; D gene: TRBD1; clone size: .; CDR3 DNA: TGCAGCGTTGAAGAGGGGACAGGGGGATCCTACAATGAGCAGTTCTTC; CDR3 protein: CSVEEGTGGSYNEQFF
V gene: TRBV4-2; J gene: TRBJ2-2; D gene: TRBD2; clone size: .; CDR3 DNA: TGTGCCAGCAGCCGTAGCGGGAGAGGGAACACCGGGGAGCTGTTTTTT; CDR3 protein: CASSRSGRGNTGELFF
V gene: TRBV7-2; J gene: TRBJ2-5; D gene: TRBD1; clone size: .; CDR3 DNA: TGTGCCAGCAGCGTAGGGACAGGAGGGGAGACCCAGTACTTC; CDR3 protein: CASSVGTGGETQYF
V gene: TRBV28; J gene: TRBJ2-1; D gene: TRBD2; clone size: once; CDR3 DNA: TGTGCCAGCAGTTCCCCTGGACTAGCGGGGCAGGGTGAGCAGTTCTTC; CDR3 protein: CASSSPGLAGQGEQFF
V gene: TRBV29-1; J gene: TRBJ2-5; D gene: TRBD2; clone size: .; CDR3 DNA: TGCAGCGTCGCCCGAACTAGCGGGAGGATTGTAGAGACCCAGTACTTC; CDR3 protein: CSVARTSGRIVETQYF
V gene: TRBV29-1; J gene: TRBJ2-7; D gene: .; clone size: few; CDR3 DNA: TGCAGCGTTCCCTACCGGAGTTTTAAGTCCTACGAGCAGTACTTC; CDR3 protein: CSVPYRSFKSYEQYF
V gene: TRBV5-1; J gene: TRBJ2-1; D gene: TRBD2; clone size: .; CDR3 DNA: TGCGCCAGCAGCTTGGCCCCGACTAGCGGGAGTTCAAATGAGCAGTTCTTC; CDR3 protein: CASSLAPTSGSSNEQFF
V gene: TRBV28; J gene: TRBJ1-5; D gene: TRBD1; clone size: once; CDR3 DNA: TGTGCCAGCAGTTTTGGGACAGGGTTTGATCAGCCCCAGCATTTT; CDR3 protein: CASSFGTGFDQPQHF
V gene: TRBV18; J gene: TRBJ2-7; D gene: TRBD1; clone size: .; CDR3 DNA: TGTGCCAGCTCACCCCCAGGACAGGTAACCTACGAGCAGTACTTC; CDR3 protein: CASSPPGQVTYEQYF
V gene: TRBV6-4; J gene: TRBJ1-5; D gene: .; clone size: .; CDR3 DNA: TGTGCCAGCCATCCATCCTTTAGTGCCTGGCTCGGGCAGCCCCAGCATTTT; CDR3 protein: CASHPSFSAWLGQPQHF
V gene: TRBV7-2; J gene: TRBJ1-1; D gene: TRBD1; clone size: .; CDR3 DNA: TGTGCCAGCAGCTACCGTCCCGGGACAGGGATCACTGAAGCTTTCTTT; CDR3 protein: CASSYRPGTGITEAFF
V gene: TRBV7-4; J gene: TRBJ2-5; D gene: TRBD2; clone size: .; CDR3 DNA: TGTGCCAGCAAGACTGGGACTAGCGGGACAGAGACCCAGTACTTC; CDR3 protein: CASKTGTSGTETQYF
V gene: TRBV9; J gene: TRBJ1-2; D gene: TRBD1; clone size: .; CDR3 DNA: TGTGCCAGCAGCGGAGGACAGGGAAGAACGGGCTACACCTTC; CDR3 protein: CASSGGQGRTGYTF
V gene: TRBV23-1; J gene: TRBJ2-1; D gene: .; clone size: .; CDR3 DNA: TGCGCCAGCAGTCAATCGCCCCACAGGGCCCATGAGCAGTTCTTC; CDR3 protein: CASSQSPHRAHEQFF
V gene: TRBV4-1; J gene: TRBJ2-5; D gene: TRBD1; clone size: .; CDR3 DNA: TGCGCCAGCAGCCTACCTGGAGGGACAGGCGGAGAGACCCAGTACTTC; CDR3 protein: CASSLPGGTGGETQYF
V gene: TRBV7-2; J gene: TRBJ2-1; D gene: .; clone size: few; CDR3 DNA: TGTGCCAGCAGCTTAGATTTAGCGGACCTGAGCAATGAGCAGTTCTTC; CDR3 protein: CASSLDLADLSNEQFF
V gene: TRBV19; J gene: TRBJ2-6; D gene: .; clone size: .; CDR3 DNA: TGTGCCAGTAGTGCTGGACAGTTGTCCTCCTCTGGGGCCAACGTCCTGACTTTC; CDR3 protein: CASSAGQLSSSGANVLTF
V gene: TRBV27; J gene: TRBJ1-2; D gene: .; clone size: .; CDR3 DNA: TGTGCCAGCAGTTCCGGAGGCTATGGCTACACCTTC; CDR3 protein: CASSSGGYGYTF
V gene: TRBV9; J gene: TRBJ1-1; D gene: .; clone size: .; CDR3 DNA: TGTGCCAGCAGCCCCCGGGGGGGGATGAACACTGAAGCTTTCTTT; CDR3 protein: CASSPRGGMNTEAFF
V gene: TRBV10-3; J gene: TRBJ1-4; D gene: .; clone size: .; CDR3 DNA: TGTGCCAACGGAAACCTCACATCCGCGGGAGAAAAACTGTTTTTT; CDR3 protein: CANGNLTSAGEKLFF
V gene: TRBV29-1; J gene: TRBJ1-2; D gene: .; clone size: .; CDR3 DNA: TGCAGCGTTGAAGGTTCAGCGGCTCAGGCCTCGAGGCCTGGCTACACCTTC; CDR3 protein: CSVEGSAAQASRPGYTF
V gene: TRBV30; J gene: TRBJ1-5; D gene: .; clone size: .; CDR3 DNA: TGTGCCTGGAGTCCCCCTTGGGGCAGGTACTTTGGCAATCAGCCCCAGCATTTT; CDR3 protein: CAWSPPWGRYFGNQPQHF
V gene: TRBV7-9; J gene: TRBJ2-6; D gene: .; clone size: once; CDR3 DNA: TGTGCCAGCAACCAAGGGTGGAGACAGGCCCCTTCTGGGGCCAACGTCCTGACTTTC; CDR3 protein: CASNQGWRQAPSGANVLTF
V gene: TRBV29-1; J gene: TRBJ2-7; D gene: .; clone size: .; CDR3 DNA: TGCAGCGTTGAGCCGCTAGTGGCCTACGAGCAGTACTTC; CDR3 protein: CSVEPLVAYEQYF
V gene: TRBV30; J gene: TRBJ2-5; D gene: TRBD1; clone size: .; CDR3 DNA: TGTGCCTGGAGGCCGCCAGGGGGTAGAGAGACCCAGTACTTC; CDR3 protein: CAWRPPGGRETQYF
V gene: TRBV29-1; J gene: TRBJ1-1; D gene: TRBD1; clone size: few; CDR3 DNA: TGCAGCGTTGAAGTTCTCGGACAGGGGAACACTGAAGCTTTCTTT; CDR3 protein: CSVEVLGQGNTEAFF
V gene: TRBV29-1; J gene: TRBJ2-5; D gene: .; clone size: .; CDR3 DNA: TGCAGCGCGGACAGCTACGAGGAGACCCAGTACTTC; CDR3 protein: CSADSYEETQYF
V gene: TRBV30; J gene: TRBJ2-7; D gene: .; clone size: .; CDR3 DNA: TGTGCCTGGAGTGCAGTCTACGAGCAGTACTTC; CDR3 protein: CAWSAVYEQYF
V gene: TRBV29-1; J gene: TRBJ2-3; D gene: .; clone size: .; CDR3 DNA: TGCAGCGTTGGGAGACGGACTTTCGCAGATACGCAGTATTTT; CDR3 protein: CSVGRRTFADTQYF
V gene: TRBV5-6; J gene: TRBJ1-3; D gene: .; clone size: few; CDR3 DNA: TGTGCCAGCAGCCCACTTCGGATAGCAGACTCTGGAAACACCATATATTTT; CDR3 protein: CASSPLRIADSGNTIYF
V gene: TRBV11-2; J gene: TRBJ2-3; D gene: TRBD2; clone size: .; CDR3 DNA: TGTGCCAGCAGCTATACTAGCGGCACAGATACGCAGTATTTT; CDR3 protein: CASSYTSGTDTQYF
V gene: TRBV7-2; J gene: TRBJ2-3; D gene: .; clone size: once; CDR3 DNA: TGTGCCAGCAGCTTAGTCCCCACGATCCCAGATACGCAGTATTTT; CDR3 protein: CASSLVPTIPDTQYF
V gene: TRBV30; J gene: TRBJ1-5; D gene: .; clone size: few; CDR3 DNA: TGTGCCTGGAGCTCTATTAATAGCAATCAGCCCCAGCATTTT; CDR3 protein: CAWSSINSNQPQHF
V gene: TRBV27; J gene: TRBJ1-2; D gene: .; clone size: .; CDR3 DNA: TGTGCCAGCTGGAGGGCCCTCTATGGCTACACCTTC; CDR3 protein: CASWRALYGYTF
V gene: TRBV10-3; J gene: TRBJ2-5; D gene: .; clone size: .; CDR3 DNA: TGTGCCATCAGTGCCGGAGGGGACAGTCAAGAGACCCAGTACTTC; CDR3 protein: CAISAGGDSQETQYF
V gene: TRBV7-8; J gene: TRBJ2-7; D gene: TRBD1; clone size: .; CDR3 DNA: TGTGCCAGCAGCTCGAAGGACAGGGCGTCCTACGAGCAGTACTTC; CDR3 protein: CASSSKDRASYEQYF
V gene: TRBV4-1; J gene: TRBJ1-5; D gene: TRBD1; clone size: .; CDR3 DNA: TGCGCCAGCAGCCAATCCGGGACAGGGGCCTATCAGCCCCAGCATTTT; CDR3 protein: CASSQSGTGAYQPQHF
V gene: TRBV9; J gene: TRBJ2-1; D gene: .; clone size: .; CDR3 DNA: TGTGCCAGCAGCGGCATCGGTCCCCAAGTTGAGCAGTTCTTC; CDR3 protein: CASSGIGPQVEQFF
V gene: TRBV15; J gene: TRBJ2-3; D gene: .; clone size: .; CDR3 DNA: TGTGCCACCAGCGGAGCCGCTAGAGATACGCAGTATTTT; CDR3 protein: CATSGAARDTQYF
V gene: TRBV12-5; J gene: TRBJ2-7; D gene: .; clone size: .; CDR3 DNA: TGTGCTAGTGGTTTTGACGGATCCTACGAGCAGTACTTC; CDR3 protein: CASGFDGSYEQYF
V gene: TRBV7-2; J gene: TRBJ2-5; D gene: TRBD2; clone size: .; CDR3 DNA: TGTGCCAGCAGCTTAGCGTCCCTAGCGGGAGGGGGTGAGACCCAGTACTTC; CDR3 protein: CASSLASLAGGGETQYF
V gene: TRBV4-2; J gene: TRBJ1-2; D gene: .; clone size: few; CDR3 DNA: TGTGCCAGCAGCCAAGATCGACAGAACTATGGCTACACCTTC; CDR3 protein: CASSQDRQNYGYTF
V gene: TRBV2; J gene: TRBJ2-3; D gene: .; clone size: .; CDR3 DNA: TGTGCCAGCAGTGTCTTCGGGAGCGCAGATACGCAGTATTTT; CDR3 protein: CASSVFGSADTQYF